Below are 4 T cell receptor beta chains sequenced from a single sample in a study of glioma-infiltrating T cells. TCR alpha and beta CDR3 regions were amplified from RNA using iRepertoire nested multiplex PCR. MiXCR, run by TCRdb on the multiplex PCR reads, gives a single entry per CDR3 protein. The table has more than 300,000 distinct CDR3 sequences, roughly two fifths seen once; the top ten hold 12%. The sample was glioma tissue, nonneoplastic brain tissue, or PBMCs (not recorded which). These receptors came from a human donor with low-grade glioma or glioblastoma, undergoing nonglioma brain surgery, or in good health (not recorded which).

This clonotype has ten or more counts. The rearrangement joins TRBV6-2 or TRBV6-3 to TRBJ2-1; TRBD2 matches at 9 bases. After removal of 5 bases from V and 9 bases from J, the junction contained 5 bases not matched to a gene. The V gene's germline CDR1 is MNHEY and CDR2 SVGEGT. The CDR3 length is 13 residues. Written as DNA, the CDR3 is TGTGCCAGCAGTCGGACTAGCGTTGGTGAGCAGTTCTTC. Residues: CASSRTSVGEQFF.

The J gene is TRBJ1-5, the V gene TRBV7-6; 9 nucleotides align to TRBD1. Trimming took 3 bases from V and 9 from J; bases not matched to a gene: 12. In germline, CDR1 is SGHVS, CDR2 FNYEAQ. This CDR3 has 16 amino acids. The CDR3 bases are TGTGCCAGCAGCTTGGGGGCGGGACAGGGTGTCAGGCCCCAGCATTTT. This translates into CASSLGAGQGVRPQHF.

The CDR3 DNA sequence: TGTGCCACCAGCAAACGACTCTATACAGCAGGGGGAGTCAACCAGCCCCAGCATTTT. Translated, it gives CATSKRLYTAGGVNQPQHF. V usage is TRBV15 and J usage is TRBJ1-5, with 7 positions matching TRBD1. Germline V gene sequence: CDR1 LNHNV, CDR2 YYDKDF (reference sequence). The ends lost 4 bases at V and 7 bases at J; junction bases unmatched: 22. The CDR3 covers 19 residues. The full variable domain, rest sourced from reference TRBV15 and TRBJ1-5, is DAMVIQNPRYQVTQFGKPVTLSCSQTLNHNVMYWYQQKSSQAPKLLFHYYDKDFNNEADTPDNFQSRRPNTSFCFLDIRSPGLGDTAMYLCATSKRLYTAGGVNQPQHFGDGTRLSIL.

This clonotype was counted a single time. A read error may produce the germline difference seen at one junction end. The chain couples TRBV28 to TRBJ1-3; no definite D call. In germline, CDR1 is MDHEN, CDR2 SYDVKM. The CDR3 sequence is 15 residues long. CDR3 nucleotide sequence: TGCGCCAGCAGCCAATACAGCGTCGCTGGAAACACCATATATTTT. This encodes CASSQYSVAGNTIYF.